These T cell receptor beta chains were read from a single sample in a study of OX40 agonist ivuxolimab in advanced cancers. TCRdb's copy holds only in-frame clones and misses some; the assay was immunoSEQ multiplex PCR. Of under 30,000 clones in the sample, around 83% were seen once. Sequenced material: CD4+ or CD8+ T cells sorted from blood, taken in a trial of the OX40 agonist ivuxolimab. The source is an adult with an advanced solid tumor such as melanoma, head and neck, liver or kidney cancer. Both conserved end residues are part of each CDR3. Each record gives: clone size, V gene, J gene, D gene, CDR3 protein, CDR3 DNA. A D gene is named only where the DNA matches it firmly. Not every row has a clone size; where given, it reads once, few, many or a size class.

>-|TRBV19|TRBJ2-5|-
CASSIQVRETQYF
TGTGCCAGTAGTATCCAGGTGCGAGAGACCCAGTACTTC
>-|TRBV6-5|TRBJ1-1|TRBD1
CANQQGAGTEAFF
TGTGCCAACCAACAGGGGGCGGGCACTGAAGCTTTCTTT
>-|TRBV7-8|TRBJ1-2|-
CASSLTQDYGYTF
TGTGCCAGCAGCTTGACACAGGACTATGGCTACACCTTC
>-|TRBV2|TRBJ1-5|-
CASRGTGAQHF
TGTGCCAGCAGAGGGACCGGGGCCCAGCATTTT
>-|TRBV4-3|TRBJ1-3|-
CASSPSGSGNTIYF
TGCGCCAGCAGCCCATCTGGGTCTGGAAACACCATATATTTT
>-|TRBV18|TRBJ2-2|TRBD1
CASSLKRPGTGGTGELFF
TGTGCCAGCTCACTTAAGCGTCCCGGGACAGGGGGAACCGGGGAGCTGTTTTTT
>once|TRBV5-1|TRBJ1-1|-
CASSLVGGNTEAFF
TGCGCCAGCAGCTTGGTAGGGGGAAACACTGAAGCTTTCTTT
>-|TRBV5-4|TRBJ1-2|-
CASRNYGYTF
TGTGCCAGCAGAAATTATGGCTACACCTTC
>-|TRBV7-8|TRBJ2-7|-
CASSFGEYEQYF
TGTGCCAGCAGCTTCGGTGAATACGAGCAGTACTTC
>-|TRBV7-3|TRBJ2-3|TRBD2
CASSRSGGHTDTQYF
TGTGCCAGCAGCCGTAGCGGGGGGCACACAGATACGCAGTATTTT
>-|TRBV4-3|TRBJ2-3|-
CASSQATENTQYF
TGCGCCAGCAGCCAGGCGACCGAAAATACGCAGTATTTT
>-|TRBV2|TRBJ1-1|TRBD1
CASGQETNTEAFF
TGTGCCAGCGGACAGGAGACGAACACTGAAGCTTTCTTT
>few|TRBV5-1|TRBJ1-6|-
CASSPGSSYNSPLHF
TGCGCCAGCAGCCCCGGTAGCTCCTATAATTCACCCCTCCACTTT
>-|TRBV2|TRBJ2-3|-
CASSDRSMADTQYF
TGTGCCAGCAGTGACAGGTCCATGGCAGATACGCAGTATTTT
>-|TRBV7-2|TRBJ1-2|-
CASSLKDRLGYTF
TGTGCCAGCAGCTTAAAGGACCGTCTAGGCTACACCTTC
>-|TRBV4-3|TRBJ1-6|-
CASSQANSPLHF
TGCGCCAGCAGCCAAGCGAATTCACCCCTCCACTTT
>few|TRBV7-9|TRBJ1-1|TRBD1
CASSLGTGATEAFF
TGTGCCAGCAGCTTGGGGACAGGGGCCACTGAAGCTTTCTTT
>-|TRBV7-9|TRBJ2-7|-
CASSPQYEQYF
TGTGCCAGCAGCCCCCAGTACGAGCAGTACTTC
>-|TRBV2|TRBJ1-1|-
CASSEVRGDTEAFF
TGTGCCAGCAGTGAAGTCAGAGGGGACACTGAAGCTTTCTTT
>-|TRBV9|TRBJ2-2|TRBD2
CASSVGLAGHTGELFF
TGTGCCAGCAGCGTAGGACTAGCGGGTCACACCGGGGAGCTGTTTTTT
>-|TRBV6-4|TRBJ2-1|TRBD2
CASSRTSGRGYNEQFF
TGTGCCAGCAGTCGGACTAGCGGGAGGGGGTACAATGAGCAGTTCTTC
>-|TRBV6-1|TRBJ1-1|TRBD1
CASSPRTGGTEAFF
TGTGCCAGCAGTCCCCGGACAGGGGGCACTGAAGCTTTCTTT
>-|TRBV5-1|TRBJ2-3|-
CASSGVGRADTQYF
TGCGCCAGCAGCGGTGTTGGCAGGGCAGATACGCAGTATTTT
>-|TRBV7-7|TRBJ2-3|-
CASSLVMGGSTDTQYF
TGTGCTAGCAGCTTAGTTATGGGAGGAAGCACAGATACGCAGTATTTT
>-|TRBV25-1|TRBJ1-1|-
CASRGRRGAEAFF
TGTGCCAGCCGAGGGCGGCGGGGCGCTGAAGCTTTCTTT
>-|TRBV7-3|TRBJ2-2|TRBD2
CASGLAMNTGELFF
TGTGCCAGCGGACTAGCTATGAACACCGGGGAGCTGTTTTTT
>-|TRBV6-6|TRBJ2-7|-
CASSYIARGRSEQYF
TGTGCCAGCAGTTACATCGCCCGGGGGCGAAGCGAGCAGTACTTC
>-|TRBV19|TRBJ1-3|-
CASSPTGRLWGNTIYF
TGTGCCAGTAGTCCGACAGGCCGATTATGGGGAAACACCATATATTTT
>-|TRBV10-3|TRBJ1-6|-
CAISGKNNSPLHF
TGTGCCATCAGCGGGAAAAATAATTCACCCCTCCACTTT
>-|TRBV4-1|TRBJ2-1|TRBD1
CASSQDPQGARNEQFF
TGCGCCAGCAGCCAAGATCCCCAGGGGGCGCGGAATGAGCAGTTCTTC
>-|TRBV5-1|TRBJ2-5|-
CASSLGAGETQYF
TGCGCCAGCAGCTTGGGGGCCGGGGAGACCCAGTACTTC
>-|TRBV29-1|TRBJ2-7|TRBD1
CSVADTGVSYEQYF
TGCAGCGTTGCGGATACAGGGGTATCCTACGAGCAGTACTTC
>-|TRBV18|TRBJ2-3|-
CASSPSITDTQYF
TGTGCCAGCTCACCAAGCATCACAGATACGCAGTATTTT
>-|TRBV2|TRBJ2-2|-
CASSEARGGELFF
TGTGCCAGCAGTGAAGCGCGGGGCGGGGAGCTGTTTTTT
>-|TRBV6-5|TRBJ1-5|-
CASSLDRNYQPQHF
TGTGCCAGCAGTCTGGACAGAAACTATCAGCCCCAGCATTTT
>-|TRBV7-3|TRBJ2-3|-
CASSPPGDTDTQYF
TGTGCCAGCAGCCCTCCGGGAGACACAGATACGCAGTATTTT
>-|TRBV6-6|TRBJ1-2|-
CASRRGNEGHYGYTF
TGTGCCAGCAGACGGGGAAACGAGGGACACTATGGCTACACCTTC
>-|TRBV5-4|TRBJ1-4|TRBD1
CASARGKGFNEKLFF
TGTGCCAGCGCCAGGGGGAAGGGATTTAATGAAAAACTGTTTTTT
>-|TRBV10-1|TRBJ2-3|TRBD2
CASSGTSGSIDTQYF
TGCGCCAGCAGTGGCACTAGCGGCTCAATTGATACGCAGTATTTT
>-|TRBV5-1|TRBJ1-4|-
CASSLAGGAGEKLFF
TGCGCCAGCAGCTTGGCCGGGGGAGCTGGGGAAAAACTGTTTTTT
>-|TRBV7-2|TRBJ2-7|TRBD1
CASSSRQGAVYEQYF
TGTGCCAGCAGCTCTCGACAGGGGGCGGTCTACGAGCAGTACTTC
>-|TRBV7-2|TRBJ2-7|TRBD2
CASSKGLASYEQYF
TGTGCCAGCAGTAAAGGACTAGCGTCCTACGAGCAGTACTTC
>-|TRBV11-2|TRBJ2-3|-
CASSRQDLATQYF
TGTGCCAGCAGCCGACAGGACCTCGCTACGCAGTATTTT
>few|TRBV5-4|TRBJ2-1|TRBD1
CASSLGGDRGRDEQFF
TGTGCCAGCAGCTTGGGAGGGGACAGGGGGCGAGATGAGCAGTTCTTC
>once|TRBV4-1|TRBJ2-3|TRBD1
CASSPTEPRDSQYSTDTQYF
TGCGCCAGCAGTCCAACGGAGCCACGGGACAGCCAATATAGCACAGATACGCAGTATTTT
>once|TRBV2|TRBJ2-5|-
CASRKQKETQYF
TGTGCCAGCAGGAAACAGAAAGAGACCCAGTACTTC
>-|TRBV29-1|TRBJ2-1|TRBD1
CSVEIVTRGYNEQFF
TGCAGCGTTGAAATAGTAACCAGGGGGTACAATGAGCAGTTCTTC
>few|TRBV2|TRBJ1-5|-
CASSEVYKNQPQHF
TGTGCCAGCAGTGAAGTATACAAGAATCAGCCCCAGCATTTT
>once|TRBV19|TRBJ1-1|TRBD1
CASSRARTGNRNTEAFF
TGTGCCAGTAGTCGGGCTCGGACAGGGAATCGGAACACTGAAGCTTTCTTT
>once|TRBV25-1|TRBJ2-5|-
CASSELPGAGETQYF
TGTGCCAGCAGTGAATTACCGGGGGCCGGAGAGACCCAGTACTTC
>-|TRBV5-1|TRBJ2-1|-
CASSSGPSYNEQFF
TGCGCCAGCAGCTCGGGCCCCTCCTACAATGAGCAGTTCTTC
>-|TRBV4-2|TRBJ1-5|-
CASSPHHATDSVEPQHF
TGTGCCAGCAGCCCTCACCATGCGACGGACTCGGTGGAGCCCCAGCATTTT
>-|TRBV4-1|TRBJ2-2|-
CASSRVGPTGELFF
TGCGCCAGCAGCCGTGTAGGGCCCACCGGGGAGCTGTTTTTT
>few|TRBV5-4|TRBJ2-7|-
CASSLRTATYEQYF
TGTGCCAGCAGCCTTCGGACAGCCACCTACGAGCAGTACTTC
>-|TRBV9|TRBJ2-3|TRBD2
CASSRAAGGPTDTQYF
TGTGCCAGCAGCAGAGCTGCGGGGGGGCCCACAGATACGCAGTATTTT
>-|TRBV2|TRBJ2-3|-
CASSEFLGTDTQYF
TGTGCCAGCAGTGAATTTCTCGGCACAGATACGCAGTATTTT
>-|TRBV19|TRBJ2-3|TRBD1
CASSISGQGGTDTQYF
TGTGCCAGTAGTATTTCGGGACAGGGAGGGACAGATACGCAGTATTTT
>-|TRBV27|TRBJ1-2|-
CASSPGRGSYGYTF
TGTGCCAGCAGTCCCGGGAGGGGATCGTACGGCTACACCTTC
>-|TRBV5-2|TRBJ1-1|-
CASSLGVGGTEAFF
TGTGCCAGCAGCCTCGGGGTCGGTGGCACTGAAGCTTTCTTT